A selection of T cell receptor beta chains follows, all from one sample in a study of T cells in Graves' hyperthyroidism and ophthalmopathy. TCRdb re-derived calls from the multiplex PCR reads in MiXCR, one entry per CDR3 protein. The sample includes roughly 580,000 distinct CDR3 sequences, around 45% of them seen just once. Material for sequencing was peripheral blood or thyroid tissue (not recorded which). The receptors come from a woman aged 18-29 years with Graves' hyperthyroidism. Each CDR3 is given with its conserved first and last residue. Each record gives: clone size, D gene, V gene, CDR3 length, J gene, CDR3 DNA, CDR3 protein. A D gene is named only where the DNA matches it firmly. For some rows the clone size is stated as once, few or many, or as a class when expanded; others skip it.

.	.	TRBV5-1	13	TRBJ1-2	TGCGCCAGCAGCTCACTCGGGGCCGGAGGCTACACCTTC	CASSSLGAGGYTF
.	.	TRBV29-1	13	TRBJ1-1	TGCAGCTTGGCCGTACTCGGGAACACTGAAGCTTTCTTT	CSLAVLGNTEAFF
few	.	TRBV7-8	15	TRBJ2-7	TGTGCCAGCAGCTCCGGCGGGGGCAGGGTGTTGAAGCAGTACTTC	CASSSGGGRVLKQYF
.	TRBD1	TRBV15	14	TRBJ1-6	TGTGCCACCAAGTTCGGTGGGAGGGACAGGGCCCTCCACTTT	CATKFGGRDRALHF
.	TRBD1	TRBV5-1	14	TRBJ1-2	TGCGCCGGCAGCCCGACAGGGGAGAACTATGGCTACACCTTC	CAGSPTGENYGYTF
.	TRBD1	TRBV7-9	17	TRBJ2-7	TGCGCCAGCAGCCCTAGTTCAGAACAGGGGAATGACTACGAGCAGTACTTC	CASSPSSEQGNDYEQYF
.	.	TRBV7-2	16	TRBJ1-4	TGTGCCAGCTCCCCCGGCACTACCGCAACTAATGAAAAACTGTTTTTT	CASSPGTTATNEKLFF
.	.	TRBV7-9	14	TRBJ2-7	TGTGCCAGCAGCTTACTCGGGGCCGGTTACGAGCAGTACTTC	CASSLLGAGYEQYF
.	.	TRBV25-1	15	TRBJ1-2	TGTGCCAGCAGTGAAGCAGCTCTGGGCGCCTATGGCTACACCTTC	CASSEAALGAYGYTF
.	.	TRBV24-1	14	TRBJ1-5	TGTGCCACCAGTGATTTGGACAGGAGGCAGCCCCAGCATTTT	CATSDLDRRQPQHF
once	.	TRBV15	15	TRBJ1-3	TGTGCCACCAGCCCGGACGGGAGCTCTGGAAACACCATATATTTT	CATSPDGSSGNTIYF
.	TRBD2	TRBV7-2	17	TRBJ2-5	TGTGCCAGCAGCTTAGCCCCCGGGGGGGGGGCCTCTCAGCCCCAGTACTTC	CASSLAPGGGASQPQYF
few	TRBD1	TRBV7-8	15	TRBJ2-5	TGTGCCAGCAGAACATTACAGGGGGCGATGGAGACCCAGTACTTC	CASRTLQGAMETQYF
.	.	TRBV11-2	15	TRBJ2-7	TGTGCCAGCAGCCAAGAAGGCGCCCGCGGAGACGAGCAGTACTTC	CASSQEGARGDEQYF
many	.	TRBV9	14	TRBJ2-7	TGTGCCAGCAGCGTAGACAGGGATTCCTACGAGCAGTACTTC	CASSVDRDSYEQYF
many	.	TRBV10-1	14	TRBJ1-3	TGCGCCAGCAGTGAGTTGGTCTCTGGAAACACCATATATTTT	CASSELVSGNTIYF
many	.	TRBV10-3	12	TRBJ2-7	TGTGCCACCCGACGGGAGTCCTACGAGCAGTACTTC	CATRRESYEQYF
few	TRBD1	TRBV2	16	TRBJ1-5	TGTGCCAGCAGTTTGGCCGAACAGGGGGCAGGTCAGCCCCAGCATTTT	CASSLAEQGAGQPQHF
.	.	TRBV7-2	17	TRBJ2-3	TGTGCCAGCAGCTCGGCCGGAGCGGCGGCGGGGACAGATACGCAGTATTTT	CASSSAGAAAGTDTQYF
many	TRBD1	TRBV7-3	13	TRBJ1-1	TGTGCCAGCAGCTACACAGGGGACACTGAAGCTTTCTTT	CASSYTGDTEAFF
few	.	TRBV7-9	12	TRBJ1-1	TGTGCCAGCAGCACCGGGGCCACTGAAGCTTTCTTT	CASSTGATEAFF
.	.	TRBV25-1	14	TRBJ1-1	TGTGCCAGCTTGGTTGGGCTCCGGAACACTGAAGCTTTCTTT	CASLVGLRNTEAFF
few	.	TRBV5-1	14	TRBJ1-2	TGCGCCAGCAGCTGGGGACGGGGGGACTATGGCTACACCTTC	CASSWGRGDYGYTF
.	.	TRBV5-1	12	TRBJ1-1	TGCGCCAGCAGCTGGACGGGACCTGAAGCTTTCTTT	CASSWTGPEAFF
once	.	TRBV29-1	11	TRBJ1-2	TGCAGTGGTGGGATCGTACATGGCTACACCTTC	CSGGIVHGYTF
.	TRBD1	TRBV12-3/TRBV12-4	16	TRBJ2-5	TGTGCCAGCAGTCCTACCCGGACAGGAGGCCAAGAGACCCAGTACTTC	CASSPTRTGGQETQYF